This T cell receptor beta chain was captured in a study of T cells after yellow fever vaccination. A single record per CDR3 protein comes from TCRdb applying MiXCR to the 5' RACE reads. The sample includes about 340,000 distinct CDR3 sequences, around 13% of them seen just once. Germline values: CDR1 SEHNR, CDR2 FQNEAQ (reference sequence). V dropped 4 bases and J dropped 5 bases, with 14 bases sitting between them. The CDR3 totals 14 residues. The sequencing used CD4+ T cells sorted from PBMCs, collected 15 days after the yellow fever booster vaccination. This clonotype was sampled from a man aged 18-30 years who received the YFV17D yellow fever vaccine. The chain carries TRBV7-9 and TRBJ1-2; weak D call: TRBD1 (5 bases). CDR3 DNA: TGTGCCAGCAGCTACTGGGGCGCAAAATATGGCTACACCTTC. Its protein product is CASSYWGAKYGYTF.